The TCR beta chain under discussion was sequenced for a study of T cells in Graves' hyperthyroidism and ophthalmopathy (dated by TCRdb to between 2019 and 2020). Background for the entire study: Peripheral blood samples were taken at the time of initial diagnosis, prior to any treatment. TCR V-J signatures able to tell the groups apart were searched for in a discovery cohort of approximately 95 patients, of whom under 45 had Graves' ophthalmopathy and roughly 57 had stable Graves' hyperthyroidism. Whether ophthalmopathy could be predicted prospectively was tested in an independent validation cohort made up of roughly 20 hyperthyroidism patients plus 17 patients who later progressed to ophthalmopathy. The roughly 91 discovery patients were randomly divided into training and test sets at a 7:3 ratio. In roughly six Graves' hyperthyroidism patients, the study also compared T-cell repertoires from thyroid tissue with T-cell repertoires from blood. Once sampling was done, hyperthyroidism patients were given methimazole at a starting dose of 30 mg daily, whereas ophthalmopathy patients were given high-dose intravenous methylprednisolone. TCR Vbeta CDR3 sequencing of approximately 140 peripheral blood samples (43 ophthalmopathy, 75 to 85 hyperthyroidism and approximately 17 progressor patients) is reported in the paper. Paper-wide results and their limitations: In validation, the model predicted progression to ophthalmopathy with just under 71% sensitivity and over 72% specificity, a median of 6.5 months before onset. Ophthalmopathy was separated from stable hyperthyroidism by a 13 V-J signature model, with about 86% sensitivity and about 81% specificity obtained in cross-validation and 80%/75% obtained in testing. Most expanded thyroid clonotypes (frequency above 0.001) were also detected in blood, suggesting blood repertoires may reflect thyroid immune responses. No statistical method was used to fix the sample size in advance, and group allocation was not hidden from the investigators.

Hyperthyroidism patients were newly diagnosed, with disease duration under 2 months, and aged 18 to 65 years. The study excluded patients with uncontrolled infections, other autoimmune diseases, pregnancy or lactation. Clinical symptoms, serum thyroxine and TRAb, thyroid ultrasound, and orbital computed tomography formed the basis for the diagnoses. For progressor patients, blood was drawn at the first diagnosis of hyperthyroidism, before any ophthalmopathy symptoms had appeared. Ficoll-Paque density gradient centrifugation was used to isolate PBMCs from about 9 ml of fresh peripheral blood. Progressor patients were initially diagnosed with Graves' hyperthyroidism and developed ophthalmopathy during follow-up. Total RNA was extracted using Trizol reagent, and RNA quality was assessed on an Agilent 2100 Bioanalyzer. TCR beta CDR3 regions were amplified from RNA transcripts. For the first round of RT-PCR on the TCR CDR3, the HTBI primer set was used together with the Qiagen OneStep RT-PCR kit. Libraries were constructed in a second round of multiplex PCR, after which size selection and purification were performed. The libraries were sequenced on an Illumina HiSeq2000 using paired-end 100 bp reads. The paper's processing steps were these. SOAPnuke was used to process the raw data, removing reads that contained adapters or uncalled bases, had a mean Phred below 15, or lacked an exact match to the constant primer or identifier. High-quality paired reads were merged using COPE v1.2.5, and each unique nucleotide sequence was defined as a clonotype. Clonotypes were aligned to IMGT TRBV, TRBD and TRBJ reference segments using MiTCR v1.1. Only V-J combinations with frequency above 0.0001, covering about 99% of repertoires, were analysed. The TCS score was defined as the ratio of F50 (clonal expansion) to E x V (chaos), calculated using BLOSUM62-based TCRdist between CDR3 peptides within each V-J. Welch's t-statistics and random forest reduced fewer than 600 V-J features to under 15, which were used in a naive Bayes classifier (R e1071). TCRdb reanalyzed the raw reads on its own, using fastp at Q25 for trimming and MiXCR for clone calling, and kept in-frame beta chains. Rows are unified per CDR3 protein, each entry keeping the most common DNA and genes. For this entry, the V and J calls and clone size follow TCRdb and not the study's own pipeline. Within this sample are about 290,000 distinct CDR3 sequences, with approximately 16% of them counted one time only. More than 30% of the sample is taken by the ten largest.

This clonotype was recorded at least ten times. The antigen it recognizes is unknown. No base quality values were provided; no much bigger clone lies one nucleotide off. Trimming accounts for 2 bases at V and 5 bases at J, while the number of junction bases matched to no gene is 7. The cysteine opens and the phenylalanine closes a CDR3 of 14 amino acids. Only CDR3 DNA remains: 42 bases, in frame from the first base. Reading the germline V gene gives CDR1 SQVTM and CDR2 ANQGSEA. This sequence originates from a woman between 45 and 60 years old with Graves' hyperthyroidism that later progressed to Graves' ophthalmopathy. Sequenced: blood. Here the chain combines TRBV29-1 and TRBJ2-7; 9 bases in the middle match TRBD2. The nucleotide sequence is TGCAGCGTTGAAATAGCGGGAGTCGGCCACGAGCAGTACTTC. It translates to CSVEIAGVGHEQYF.